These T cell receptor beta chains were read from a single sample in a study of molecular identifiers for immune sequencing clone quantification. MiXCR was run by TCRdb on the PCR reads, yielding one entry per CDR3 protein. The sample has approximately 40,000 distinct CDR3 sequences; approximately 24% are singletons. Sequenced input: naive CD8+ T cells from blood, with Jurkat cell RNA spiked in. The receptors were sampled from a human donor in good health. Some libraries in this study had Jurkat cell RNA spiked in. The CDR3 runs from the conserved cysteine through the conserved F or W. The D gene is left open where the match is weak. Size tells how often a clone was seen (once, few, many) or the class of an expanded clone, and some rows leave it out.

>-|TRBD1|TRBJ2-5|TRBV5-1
TGCGCCAGCAGCTTGGCCGGGACAGGTCCCCAAGAGACCCAGTACTTC
CASSLAGTGPQETQYF
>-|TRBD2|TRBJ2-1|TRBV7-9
TGTGCCAGCAGTCCGTTGACTAGCGAGTTCCATGAGCAGTTCTTC
CASSPLTSEFHEQFF
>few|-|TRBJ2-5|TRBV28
TGTGCCAGCAGTTTCGTAGTGGAGGTTGGGGAGACCCAGTACTTC
CASSFVVEVGETQYF
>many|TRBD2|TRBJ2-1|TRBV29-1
TGCAGCGTCCCCCACCTACGCGGGAGATACAATGAGCAGTTCTTC
CSVPHLRGRYNEQFF
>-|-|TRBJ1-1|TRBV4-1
TGCGCCAGCCGCCTAGGTGGGTTCACTGACGCTTTCTTT
CASRLGGFTDAFF
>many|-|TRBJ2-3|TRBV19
TGTGCCAGTAGTATTGTGGGAGGCGATACGCAGTATTTT
CASSIVGGDTQYF
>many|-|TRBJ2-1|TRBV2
TGTGCCACGGACCCGGGGGGCGGCTACAATGAGCAGTTCTTC
CATDPGGGYNEQFF
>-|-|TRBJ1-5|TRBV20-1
TGCAGTGCTAGAGATCTAAACCCTCATAGCAATCAGCCCCAACATTTT
CSARDLNPHSNQPQHF
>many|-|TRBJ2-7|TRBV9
TGTGCCAGCAGCCGGGTCCCGGAATCCTACGAGCAGTACTTC
CASSRVPESYEQYF
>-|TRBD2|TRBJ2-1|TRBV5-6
TGTGCCAGCAGCTTGACTAGCGTCTACAATGAGCAGTTCTTC
CASSLTSVYNEQFF
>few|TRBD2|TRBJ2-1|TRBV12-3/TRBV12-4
TGTGCCAGCAGTTTTGGAGGCGGGAGCCGGGACAATGAGCAGTTCTTC
CASSFGGGSRDNEQFF
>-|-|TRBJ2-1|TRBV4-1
TGCGCCAGCAGCCAAGGCGGAGGTAGGAATGAGCAGCCCTTC
CASSQGGGRNEQPF
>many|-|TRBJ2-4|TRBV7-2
TGTGCCAGCAGCCCCGGCTGGACAGATGCCAAAAACATTCAGTACTTC
CASSPGWTDAKNIQYF
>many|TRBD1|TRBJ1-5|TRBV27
TGTGCCAGCAGTTCACTCTTACAGGGGGCGCTTCAGCCCCAGCATTTT
CASSSLLQGALQPQHF
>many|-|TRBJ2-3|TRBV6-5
TGTGCCAGCAGTTTCAGGGACTGGAGCGGGTCCACAGATACGCAGTATTTT
CASSFRDWSGSTDTQYF
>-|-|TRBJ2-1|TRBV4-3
TGCGCCAGCAGCCAAGATGGGACTTTGAGCTCCTACAATGAGCAGTTCTTC
CASSQDGTLSSYNEQFF
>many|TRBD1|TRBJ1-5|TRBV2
TGTGCCAGCAGGGGACAGGGCCTCAATCAGCCCCAGCATTTT
CASRGQGLNQPQHF